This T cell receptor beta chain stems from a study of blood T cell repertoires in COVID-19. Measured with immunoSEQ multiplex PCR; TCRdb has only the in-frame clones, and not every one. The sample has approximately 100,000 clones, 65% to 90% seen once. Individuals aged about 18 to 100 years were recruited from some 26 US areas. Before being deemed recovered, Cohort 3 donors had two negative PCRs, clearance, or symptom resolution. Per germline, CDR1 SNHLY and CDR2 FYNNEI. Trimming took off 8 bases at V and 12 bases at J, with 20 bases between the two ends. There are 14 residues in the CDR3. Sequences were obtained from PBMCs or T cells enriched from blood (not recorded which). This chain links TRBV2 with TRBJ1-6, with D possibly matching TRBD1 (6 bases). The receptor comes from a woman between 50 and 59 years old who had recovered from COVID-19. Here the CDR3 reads CASSPGASPGPLHF. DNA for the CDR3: TGTGCCAGCTCCCCAGGGGCCTCCCCCGGACCCCTCCACTTT.